These T cell receptor beta chains were read from a single sample in a study of blood T cell repertoires in COVID-19. Sequenced by immunoSEQ multiplex PCR; TCRdb stores in-frame clones only, minus some. This sample has about 68,000 clones; about 80% occur once, and the top ten carry approximately 12%. The sample taken for sequencing was peripheral blood. These receptors all come from a human donor in a cohort sampled during active COVID-19. Both conserved end residues are part of each CDR3. D genes are given only for firm matches. Size is stated for part of the rows, as once, few or many counts, or as a class when the clone is expanded.

V gene: TRBV7-2
clone size: NA
J gene: TRBJ2-3
D gene: TRBD2
CDR3 DNA: TGTGCCAGCAGCTTAAGGGCTAGCGGGAGTAACACAGATACGCAGTATTTT
CDR3 protein: CASSLRASGSNTDTQYF

V gene: TRBV5-7
clone size: NA
J gene: TRBJ2-4
D gene: TRBD1
CDR3 DNA: TGTGCCAGCAGATTGATACAGGGGGCAGGTAACATTCAGTACTTC
CDR3 protein: CASRLIQGAGNIQYF

V gene: TRBV28
clone size: NA
J gene: TRBJ1-6
D gene: NA
CDR3 DNA: TGTGCCAGCAGTCTCAGGGAAAATAATTCACCCCTCCACTTT
CDR3 protein: CASSLRENNSPLHF

V gene: TRBV7-2
clone size: NA
J gene: TRBJ1-6
D gene: TRBD1
CDR3 DNA: TGTGCCAGCAGCTTTCAGGGGGCGTTAAATTCACCCCTCCACTTT
CDR3 protein: CASSFQGALNSPLHF

V gene: TRBV11-3
clone size: once
J gene: TRBJ2-1
D gene: TRBD1
CDR3 DNA: TGTGCCAGCACCGTTGTCGACGGGACAGGGAGGTATGAGCAGTTCTTC
CDR3 protein: CASTVVDGTGRYEQFF

V gene: TRBV7-2
clone size: NA
J gene: TRBJ2-5
D gene: NA
CDR3 DNA: TGTGCCAGCAGCTTAGGACAGTCGACCCAGTACTTC
CDR3 protein: CASSLGQSTQYF

V gene: TRBV12-3/TRBV12-4
clone size: NA
J gene: TRBJ1-1
D gene: NA
CDR3 DNA: TGTGCCAGCAGTTTACGGGGAACTGAAGCTTTCTTT
CDR3 protein: CASSLRGTEAFF

V gene: TRBV18
clone size: once
J gene: TRBJ2-7
D gene: TRBD1
CDR3 DNA: TGTGCCAGCTCACCTGGGACAGGGGCCGAGCAGTACTTC
CDR3 protein: CASSPGTGAEQYF

V gene: TRBV6-5
clone size: NA
J gene: TRBJ1-5
D gene: TRBD1
CDR3 DNA: TGTGCCAGCAGTTATAGAACAGGGGGCTCGCCCCAGCATTTT
CDR3 protein: CASSYRTGGSPQHF

V gene: TRBV5-4
clone size: once
J gene: TRBJ2-3
D gene: TRBD2
CDR3 DNA: TGTGCCAGCAGCCGGCGGGACTATCAGTCAGATACGCAGTATTTT
CDR3 protein: CASSRRDYQSDTQYF

V gene: TRBV19
clone size: NA
J gene: TRBJ1-4
D gene: TRBD1
CDR3 DNA: TGTGCCAGTAGTATAGGCGGGACAGGGGATGAAAAACTGTTTTTT
CDR3 protein: CASSIGGTGDEKLFF

V gene: TRBV7-6
clone size: NA
J gene: TRBJ1-4
D gene: NA
CDR3 DNA: TGTGCCAGCAGCCCCTCGGAGGGGTGGGACGAAAAACTGTTTTTT
CDR3 protein: CASSPSEGWDEKLFF

V gene: TRBV5-6
clone size: NA
J gene: TRBJ2-7
D gene: TRBD1
CDR3 DNA: TGTGCCAGCAGCTCGACCGGGACAGGGGAATCCAACGAGCAGTACTTC
CDR3 protein: CASSSTGTGESNEQYF

V gene: TRBV30
clone size: NA
J gene: TRBJ2-1
D gene: TRBD2
CDR3 DNA: TGTGCCTGGAGTGCTTCTAGCGGGTACTACAATGAGCAGTTCTTC
CDR3 protein: CAWSASSGYYNEQFF

V gene: TRBV7-8
clone size: NA
J gene: TRBJ2-7
D gene: NA
CDR3 DNA: TGTGCCAGCAGCTCCACCAGCGACGCGCAGCAGTACTTC
CDR3 protein: CASSSTSDAQQYF

V gene: TRBV5-1
clone size: NA
J gene: TRBJ2-2
D gene: NA
CDR3 DNA: TGCGCCAGCCGTACGACAGAACCAGCCCCAGAGGTTACCGGGGAGCTGTTTTTT
CDR3 protein: CASRTTEPAPEVTGELFF

V gene: TRBV4-2
clone size: NA
J gene: TRBJ2-6
D gene: NA
CDR3 DNA: TGTGCCAGCAGCCTCACAGGGTCTGGGGCCAACGTCCTGACTTTC
CDR3 protein: CASSLTGSGANVLTF

V gene: TRBV6-1
clone size: NA
J gene: TRBJ2-7
D gene: NA
CDR3 DNA: TGTGCCAGCAGTGAAGCGAGTGGTGGGGGCCCCTACGAGCAGTACTTC
CDR3 protein: CASSEASGGGPYEQYF

V gene: TRBV7-2
clone size: NA
J gene: TRBJ2-2
D gene: NA
CDR3 DNA: TGTGCCAGCAGCTTAGCGGGGGGAGGGAACACCGGGGAGCTGTTTTTT
CDR3 protein: CASSLAGGGNTGELFF

V gene: TRBV6-6
clone size: NA
J gene: TRBJ1-3
D gene: TRBD1
CDR3 DNA: TGTGCCAGCAGTCGGGGGACAGGGGGTATCTCTGGAAACACCATATATTTT
CDR3 protein: CASSRGTGGISGNTIYF

V gene: TRBV4-3
clone size: NA
J gene: TRBJ2-1
D gene: TRBD2
CDR3 DNA: TGCGCCAGCAGCCAAGCGGCAGCGGGGGCCTACAATGAGCAGTTCTTC
CDR3 protein: CASSQAAAGAYNEQFF

V gene: TRBV14
clone size: NA
J gene: TRBJ1-2
D gene: NA
CDR3 DNA: TGTGCCAGCAGCCAATCCTTCTATGGCTACACCTTC
CDR3 protein: CASSQSFYGYTF

V gene: TRBV19
clone size: NA
J gene: TRBJ1-5
D gene: NA
CDR3 DNA: TGTGCCAGTAGTATTCGGGCCGGGATGGAGCCCCAGCATTTT
CDR3 protein: CASSIRAGMEPQHF

V gene: TRBV3-1/TRBV3-2
clone size: NA
J gene: TRBJ1-2
D gene: TRBD1
CDR3 DNA: TGTGCCAGCAGCCAAGTCCCCTACAGACAGGGGAGGGGCTACACCTTC
CDR3 protein: CASSQVPYRQGRGYTF

V gene: TRBV7-6
clone size: many
J gene: TRBJ1-1
D gene: NA
CDR3 DNA: TGTGCCAGCAGCTTAGCGTACGGGGCTGAAGCTTTCTTT
CDR3 protein: CASSLAYGAEAFF

V gene: TRBV6-1
clone size: NA
J gene: TRBJ2-3
D gene: TRBD2
CDR3 DNA: TGTGCCAGCAGTGCGGGAGGGCCTAGGGGCACAGATACGCAGTATTTT
CDR3 protein: CASSAGGPRGTDTQYF

V gene: TRBV5-8
clone size: NA
J gene: TRBJ1-2
D gene: NA
CDR3 DNA: TGTGCCAGCAGCCCGCGTCGCCAGGAAATTAACTATGGCTACACCTTC
CDR3 protein: CASSPRRQEINYGYTF

V gene: TRBV19
clone size: once
J gene: TRBJ2-2
D gene: TRBD2
CDR3 DNA: TGTGCCAGTAGTAGCTCTCCGGGACTAGCGGGGTACACCGGGGAGCTGTTTTTT
CDR3 protein: CASSSSPGLAGYTGELFF

V gene: TRBV5-1
clone size: NA
J gene: TRBJ2-6
D gene: TRBD1
CDR3 DNA: TGCGCCAGCAGCCCAGGACAGGTGGGCTCTGGGGCCAACGTCCTGACTTTC
CDR3 protein: CASSPGQVGSGANVLTF

V gene: TRBV30
clone size: few
J gene: TRBJ1-6
D gene: NA
CDR3 DNA: TGTGCCTGGAGTGTACTTCAGGGCTCACCCCTCCACTTT
CDR3 protein: CAWSVLQGSPLHF

V gene: TRBV6-2/TRBV6-3
clone size: NA
J gene: TRBJ2-7
D gene: NA
CDR3 DNA: TGTGCCAGCAGTTACTCAGACGGCGGGTCCTACGAGCAGTACTTC
CDR3 protein: CASSYSDGGSYEQYF

V gene: TRBV30
clone size: NA
J gene: TRBJ1-4
D gene: NA
CDR3 DNA: TGTGCCTGGAGTGTACACGAGACAAATGAAAAACTGTTTTTT
CDR3 protein: CAWSVHETNEKLFF

V gene: TRBV3-1/TRBV3-2
clone size: NA
J gene: TRBJ1-3
D gene: NA
CDR3 DNA: TGTGCCAGCAGTACGCGGGCCAACTCTGGAAACACCATATATTTT
CDR3 protein: CASSTRANSGNTIYF

V gene: TRBV7-3
clone size: NA
J gene: TRBJ2-1
D gene: NA
CDR3 DNA: TGTGCCAGCAGCTTAAGTGGTGGCCATGAGCAGTTCTTC
CDR3 protein: CASSLSGGHEQFF

V gene: TRBV15
clone size: NA
J gene: TRBJ1-2
D gene: NA
CDR3 DNA: TGTGCCACCAGCAGCCTGTTCGACAGATCTTCTAACTATGGCTACACCTTC
CDR3 protein: CATSSLFDRSSNYGYTF

V gene: TRBV25-1
clone size: NA
J gene: TRBJ2-3
D gene: TRBD2
CDR3 DNA: TGTGCCAGCAGTGAATATATTGGCGGGAGGTACACAGATACGCAGTATTTT
CDR3 protein: CASSEYIGGRYTDTQYF

V gene: TRBV6-5
clone size: NA
J gene: TRBJ1-5
D gene: TRBD1
CDR3 DNA: TGTGCCAGCAGGGACAGGATGGGCCTACAGCCCCAGCATTTT
CDR3 protein: CASRDRMGLQPQHF

V gene: TRBV11-3
clone size: NA
J gene: TRBJ2-2
D gene: NA
CDR3 DNA: TGTGCCAGCAGCTTAGACAGTACCACCGGGGAGCTGTTTTTT
CDR3 protein: CASSLDSTTGELFF

V gene: TRBV5-5
clone size: NA
J gene: TRBJ2-6
D gene: NA
CDR3 DNA: TGTGCCAGCAGCTTGTTGGCTAGCCCACCTGGGGCCAACGTCCTGACTTTC
CDR3 protein: CASSLLASPPGANVLTF

V gene: TRBV10-3
clone size: NA
J gene: TRBJ1-5
D gene: NA
CDR3 DNA: TGTGCCATCAGTGATCAGGGAAGCAATCAGCCCCAGCATTTT
CDR3 protein: CAISDQGSNQPQHF

V gene: TRBV6-1
clone size: NA
J gene: TRBJ2-1
D gene: TRBD1
CDR3 DNA: TGTGCCAGCAGTGATCCAAAACAGGGGGCCTCCTACAATGAGCAGTTCTTC
CDR3 protein: CASSDPKQGASYNEQFF